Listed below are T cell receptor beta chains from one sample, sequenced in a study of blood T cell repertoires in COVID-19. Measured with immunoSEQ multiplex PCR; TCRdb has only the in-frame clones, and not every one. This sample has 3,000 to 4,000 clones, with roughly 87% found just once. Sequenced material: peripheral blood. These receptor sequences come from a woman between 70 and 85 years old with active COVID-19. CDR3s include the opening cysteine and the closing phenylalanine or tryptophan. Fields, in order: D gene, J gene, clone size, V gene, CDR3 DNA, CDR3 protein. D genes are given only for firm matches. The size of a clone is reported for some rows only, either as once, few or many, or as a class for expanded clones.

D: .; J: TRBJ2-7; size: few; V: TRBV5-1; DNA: TGCGCCAGCAGACTGGAGGGGGGGTACGAGCAGTACTTC; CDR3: CASRLEGGYEQYF
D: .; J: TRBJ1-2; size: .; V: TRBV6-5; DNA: TGTGCCGCCCAGCGAGCGGGGAACTATGGCTACACCTTC; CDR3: CAAQRAGNYGYTF
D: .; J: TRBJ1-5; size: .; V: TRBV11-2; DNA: TGTGCCAGCAGCTCGGGGGGCGTGAGTTTT; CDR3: CASSSGGVSF
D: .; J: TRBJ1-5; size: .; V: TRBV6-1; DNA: TGTGCCAGCAGTGAAGGATTTGGGGGGAGCCAGCCCCAGCATTTT; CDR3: CASSEGFGGSQPQHF
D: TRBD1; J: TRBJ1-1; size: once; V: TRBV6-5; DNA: TGTGCCAGCAGTCCCCGACAGGGGAGGAACACTGAAGCTTTCTTT; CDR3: CASSPRQGRNTEAFF
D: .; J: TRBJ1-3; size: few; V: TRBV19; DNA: TGTGCCAGTAAACTGGACCATAGCGCTGGAAACACCATATATTTT; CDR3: CASKLDHSAGNTIYF
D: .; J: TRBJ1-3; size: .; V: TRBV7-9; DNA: TGTGCCAGCAGCCAGGGCTCTGGAAACACCATATATTTT; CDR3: CASSQGSGNTIYF
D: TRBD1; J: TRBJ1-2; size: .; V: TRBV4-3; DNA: TGCGCCAGCAAAGGACAGGGGGACTATGGCTACACCTTC; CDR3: CASKGQGDYGYTF
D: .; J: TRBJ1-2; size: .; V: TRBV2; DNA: TGTGCCAGCAAGCAGGGCCCAAACTATGGCTACACCTTC; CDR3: CASKQGPNYGYTF
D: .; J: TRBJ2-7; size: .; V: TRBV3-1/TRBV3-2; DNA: TGTGCCAGCAGCCAAGGCCAGGGTTTGGGGCAGTACTTC; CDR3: CASSQGQGLGQYF
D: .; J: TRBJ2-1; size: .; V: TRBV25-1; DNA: TGTGCCAGCAGTGGGGGGGACAATGAGCAGTTCTTC; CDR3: CASSGGDNEQFF
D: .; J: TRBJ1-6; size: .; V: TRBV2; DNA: TGTGCCAGCAGTGGAGAAGGGGTCGGATCACCCCTCCACTTT; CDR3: CASSGEGVGSPLHF
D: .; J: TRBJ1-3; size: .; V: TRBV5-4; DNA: TGTGCCAGCAGCTTGGGGGGGGAATCAACTGGAAACACCATATATTTT; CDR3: CASSLGGESTGNTIYF
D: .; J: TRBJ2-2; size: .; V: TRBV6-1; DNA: TGTGCCAGCAGTGACAGGCTTGTGACCGGGGAGCTGTTTTTT; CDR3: CASSDRLVTGELFF
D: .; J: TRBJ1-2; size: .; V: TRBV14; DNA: TGTGCCAGCAGCCAAGGAAAGATAGCCCCTAACTATGGCTACACCTTC; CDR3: CASSQGKIAPNYGYTF
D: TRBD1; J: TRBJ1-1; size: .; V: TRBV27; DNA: TGTGCCAGCAGTTTAAGGCGACAGGGGGCGCAGGAAGCTTTCTTT; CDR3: CASSLRRQGAQEAFF
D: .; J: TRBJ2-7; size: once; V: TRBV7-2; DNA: TGTGCCAGCAGCTGGTCGTTTGGGCGGGGGCAATACGAGCAGTACTTC; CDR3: CASSWSFGRGQYEQYF
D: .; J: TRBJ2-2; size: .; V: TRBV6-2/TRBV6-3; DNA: TGTGCCAGCAGCTTGCTAGCGAACACCGGGGAGCTGTTTTTT; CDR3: CASSLLANTGELFF
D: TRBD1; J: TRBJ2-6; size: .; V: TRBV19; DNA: TGTGCCAGTAGTCGACAGGGGTACGGGGCCAACGTCCTGACTTTC; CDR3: CASSRQGYGANVLTF
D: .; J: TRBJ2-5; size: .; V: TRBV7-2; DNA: TGTGCCAGCAGCGCTACGGGCCGGGGAGAAGAGACCCAGTACTTC; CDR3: CASSATGRGEETQYF
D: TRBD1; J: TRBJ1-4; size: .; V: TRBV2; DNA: TGTGCCAGCAGTTCGGGACAGGGGGAAAAACTGTTTTTT; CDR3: CASSSGQGEKLFF
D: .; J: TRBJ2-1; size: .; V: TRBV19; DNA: TGTGCCAGTAGTATCCCCGATACACTGGGTCGCCAGGGCAATGAGCAGTTCTTC; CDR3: CASSIPDTLGRQGNEQFF
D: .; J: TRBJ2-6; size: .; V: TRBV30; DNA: TGTGCCTGGAGTCGGGGCTCTGGGGCCAACGTCCTGACTTTC; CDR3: CAWSRGSGANVLTF
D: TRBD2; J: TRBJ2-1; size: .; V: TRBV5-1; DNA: TGCGCCAGCAGCTTGAATGGAGGACTAGCGGAGTTCTTC; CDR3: CASSLNGGLAEFF